The TCR beta chain under discussion was sequenced for a study of early T cells in non-severe SARS-CoV-2 infection (dated by TCRdb to about 2021). At the level of the whole study: Because TCR sequencing relied on bulk RNA taken from unsorted whole blood, pairing of alpha and beta chains was not possible. The investigation overall reported the following: VDJdb matching was skewed toward anti-spike CD8 responses and likely underestimated virus-specific expansions by missing private and CD4 specificities.

Library creation used 5' RACE. Sequenced using a NextSeq 500. In the TCR library protocol, unique molecular identifiers were attached to individual cDNA molecules to correct for PCR bias and sequencing error. Both TCR alpha and beta chains were sequenced, and tight co-correlation was observed between alpha and beta sequence abundances in each sample. In the authors' own workflow: Decombinator V4 was used to annotate TCR sequences for V gene, J gene and CDR3. Expanded TCRs were defined as changing significantly between any two time points under a Poisson model with p below 0.0001. TCR abundances were normalised to the total number of TCRs sequenced per sample and expressed as counts per million. TRAV1-2 paired with TRAJ12, TRAJ20 or TRAJ33 defined MAIT TCRs, while TRAV10 paired with TRAJ18 defined iNKT TCRs. VDJdb, accessed 1 November 2021, was searched for CMV, EBV and SARS-CoV-2 annotated TCRs, with TCRs annotated for multiple antigens excluded. The raw public reads went through TCRdb reprocessing: fastp at Q25, MiXCR clone calling, in-frame beta chains kept. One record per CDR3 amino acid sequence lists the most common genes and DNA. TCRdb, not the authors, supplied the V and J calls. Present in this sample are tens of thousands of distinct CDR3 sequences, roughly 12% of which were seen just once. The ten largest clones add up to approximately 4% of the sample.

As to this clonotype: Its antigen has not been determined. There are no base qualities to consult, and no much larger clone falls within one base.

This was a case-control study nested in a cohort of healthcare workers in London, UK, who had nasopharyngeal swab PCR tests and blood samples taken every week. Between 23 and 31 March 2020, the week of the UK lockdown, healthcare workers were enrolled and then followed up weekly for as long as 16 weeks. Measured from the cysteine to the phenylalanine, the CDR3 is 14 residues long. Only the CDR3 DNA is retained, 42 bases long and in frame from the first base. Trimming takes 6 bases off V and 2 bases off J; junction bases not matched to a gene: 4. For CDR1 and CDR2, the germline V gene (reference sequence) lists SGHAT and FQDESV.

The chain joins TRBV11-1 to TRBJ2-1; a stretch of 7 junction bases matches TRBD1. The starting material was whole blood, obtained at baseline. This TCR derives from an adult who was a healthcare worker with PCR-confirmed SARS-CoV-2 infection or an uninfected control (not recorded which). CDR3 loop: CASRKTGPYNEQFF. The nucleotides are TGTGCCAGCAGGAAGACAGGGCCCTACAATGAGCAGTTCTTC.